A single sample is the source of the 19 T cell receptor beta chains below, sequenced in a study of regulatory T cells in long-lasting Graves disease. Arm-PCR of CDR3 regions and iRepertoire HTBI primers were the basis on which TCR beta libraries were built. TCRdb independently ran MiXCR on the multiplex PCR reads; one entry per CDR3 protein. The table shows a few hundred thousand distinct CDR3 sequences, with approximately 25% occurring only once. Time point of the sample: persistent/refractory GD, antithyroid drugs over 5 years with positive TRAb. From PBMCs, RNA was extracted and then used to make the TCR library. This sample comprised peripheral blood mononuclear cells (PBMCs), obtained when the disease was refractory, from a patient treated with antithyroid drugs. These receptors were obtained from a woman in her 40s with Graves disease.

This clonotype has a count of ten or more. The chain combines TRBV12-3 or TRBV12-4 with TRBJ2-7, with 8 bases that match TRBD1. The CDR3 length is 14 residues. The trim removed 6 bases at V and 2 bases at J, leaving 6 bases unmatched. CDR3 sequence: CASSRTGSPYEQYF. Written as DNA, the CDR3 is TGTGCCAGCAGCCGGACAGGGAGTCCCTACGAGCAGTACTTC.

This clonotype was recorded at least ten times. The chain has TRBV6-1 and TRBJ1-2; TRBD1 might be the D (6 bases). CDR1 MNHNS and CDR2 SASEGT come from the germline V gene. Trimming took off 10 bases at V and 2 bases at J, with 17 bases between the two ends. The CDR3 sequence is 14 residues long. CDR3 in DNA: TGTGCCACCAGAAATGACAGGCGGAACTATGGCTACACCTTC. As protein: CATRNDRRNYGYTF.

This clonotype was picked up many times. The chain links TRBV11-1 to TRBJ2-7; tentative D call: TRBD1 (6 bases). Trimming shortened V by 1 base and J by 1 base, and 11 bases separated the two germline ends. CDR3 length: 15 residues. The germline CDR1 and CDR2 sequences are SGHAT and FQDESV (reference sequence). The CDR3 sequence is CASSLEGGTSYEQYF. The CDR3 bases are TGTGCCAGCAGCTTAGAAGGGGGAACTTCCTACGAGCAGTACTTC.

J is TRBJ1-1 and V is TRBV20-1; no clear D gene. The V gene lost 3 bases and the J gene lost 7 bases, with 12 bases spanning the gap. This CDR3 has 12 amino acids. The V gene's germline CDR1 is DFQATT and CDR2 SNEGSKA (reference sequence). In DNA, the CDR3 is TGCAGTGCTAGCGGTAGGGTAGTTGAAGCTTTCTTT. Translated, it gives CSASGRVVEAFF.

V usage is TRBV7-9 and J usage is TRBJ2-7, with D possibly being TRBD2 (6 bases). CDR1 is SEHNR, CDR2 FQNEAQ, per germline (reference sequence). This CDR3 has 12 amino acids. The ends were cut back, 5 bases at V and 11 bases at J, with 16 bases in the middle. CDR3 sequence reads: CASSHGTQEEYF. CDR3 nucleotides: TGTGCCAGCAGCCACGGGACTCAGGAAGAGTACTTC.

This clonotype was picked up many times. The chain carries TRBV28 and TRBJ2-7; D might be TRBD1 (6 bases). The germline V gene encodes CDR1 MDHEN and CDR2 SYDVKM. Between the trimmed V and J ends, which lost 4 bases and 0 bases, there was a span of 16 bases. The CDR3 sequence is 16 residues long. As DNA, the CDR3 is TGTGCCAGCAGTTCTCTGGTAAGGGACATCTCCTACGAGCAGTACTTC. It is translated as CASSSLVRDISYEQYF.

This clonotype was seen ten or more times. This rearrangement joins TRBV28 to TRBJ1-2; 10 nucleotides match TRBD1. Germline CDR1 reads MDHEN; CDR2 reads SYDVKM. This CDR3 contains 15 residues. J gave up 5 bases and V 5 bases, and 8 bases lay outside the gene matches. CDR3 sequence reads: CASSSARTGGYGYTF. The CDR3 nucleotides read TGTGCCAGCAGTAGTGCGAGGACAGGGGGATATGGCTACACCTTC.

This sequence joins TRBV10-1 and TRBJ2-1, with 8 positions matching TRBD2. The CDR3 extends over 16 amino acids. J lost 2 bases, V lost 5 bases, and 8 bases had no gene match. Germline CDR1 WNHNN, CDR2 SYGVQD (reference sequence). CDR3: CASSPSSGGTYNEQFF. In DNA, the CDR3 is TGCGCCAGCAGTCCTTCCAGCGGGGGAACCTACAATGAGCAGTTCTTC.

The table lists this clonotype with a few counts. J is TRBJ2-2 and V is TRBV29-1; maybe TRBD1 (6 bases). Germline values: CDR1 SQVTM, CDR2 ANQGSEA. The CDR3 spans 14 residues. The V and J ends lost 3 bases and 5 bases respectively, with 13 bases between them. This CDR3 reads CSVEGRGRTGELFF. The CDR3, as DNA: TGCAGCGTTGAGGGCAGGGGCCGAACCGGGGAGCTGTTTTTT.

The chain combines TRBV4-1 with TRBJ1-2; D ambiguous. The CDR3 is 14 residues long. Trimming took off 4 bases at V and 7 bases at J, with 16 bases between the two ends. The V gene's germline CDR1 is MGHRA and CDR2 YSYEKL. The CDR3 DNA follows: TGCGCCAGCAGCCCGACTGAGAGGACGGGTGGCTACACCTTC. This sequence encodes CASSPTERTGGYTF.

There are many counts of this clonotype. The genes are TRBV28 and TRBJ1-1; D perhaps matches TRBD1 (5 bases). CDR3 length: 12 amino acids. Germline CDR1 MDHEN, CDR2 SYDVKM. V dropped 5 bases and J dropped 8 bases, with 12 bases sitting between them. In nucleotides, the CDR3 is TGTGCCAGCAGTCTGCTGGGGCGGGAAGCTTTCTTT. Amino acids: CASSLLGREAFF.

This clonotype has ten or more counts. The chain carries TRBV6-2 or TRBV6-3 and TRBJ2-3; no definite D call. CDR3 length equals 15 residues. Germline loops: CDR1 MNHEY, CDR2 SVGEGT. Trimming took off 7 bases at V and 2 bases at J, with 16 bases between the two ends. CDR3 protein: CASNSPATLTDTQYF. The CDR3 DNA sequence: TGTGCCAGCAACTCTCCAGCAACCCTCACAGATACGCAGTATTTT.

CDR3 in DNA: TGTGCCAGCAGTGAGAAGTCCTTACGGTACTTC. Its translation is CASSEKSLRYF. This chain uses TRBV6-1 with TRBJ2-7; unclear D gene. Per germline, CDR1 MNHNS and CDR2 SASEGT. The CDR3 is 11 amino acids. Trimming took 3 bases from V and 12 from J, leaving 12 bases between them.

This clonotype was detected a few times. The V and J genes are TRBV20-1 and TRBJ1-4; D might be TRBD1 (5 bases). This CDR3 has 12 residues. The germline gives CDR1 DFQATT, CDR2 SNEGSKA (reference sequence). V was shortened by 7 bases and J by 6 bases, with 12 bases between the two germline ends. CDR3 region: CSVPGLDEKLFF. The CDR3 nucleotides read TGCAGTGTCCCGGGACTGGATGAAAAACTGTTTTTT.

This clonotype was recorded many times. The CDR3 DNA reads as TGTGCCAGCAGTTACGGCGGCGAGCAGTACTTC. This sequence encodes CASSYGGEQYF. This rearrangement joins TRBV6-9 to TRBJ2-7; D gene uncertain. Germline CDR1 reads MNHGY; CDR2 reads SVAAGI. CDR3 length equals 11 residues. V dropped 3 bases and J dropped 6 bases, with 6 bases sitting between them.

This clonotype was recorded many times. The chain is built from TRBV7-8 and TRBJ2-5; D possibly corresponds to TRBD1 (5 bases). The CDR3 extends over 14 amino acids. Trimming took 5 bases from V and 2 from J, leaving 12 bases between them. Germline assignment: CDR1 SGHVS and CDR2 FQNEAQ. As DNA, the CDR3 is TGTGCCAGCAGCCATGGACACTTTCAAGAGACCCAGTACTTC. Encoded protein: CASSHGHFQETQYF.

Ten or more counts support this clonotype. This chain uses TRBV11-2 with TRBJ2-2; TRBD1 might be the D (6 bases). Germline lookup yields CDR1 SGHAT and CDR2 FQNNGV. V lost 4 bases and J lost 1, with 7 bases in between. The CDR3 sequence is 14 residues long. For the CDR3, the DNA is TGTGCCAGCAGCTCGACAGGGAACACCGGGGAGCTGTTTTTT. Protein product: CASSSTGNTGELFF.

This clonotype was seen more than once but under ten times. The chain joins TRBV5-6 to TRBJ2-7, with D perhaps matching TRBD1 (6 bases). V gave up 4 bases and J gave up 2 bases, with 13 bases separating them. Germline assignment: CDR1 SGHDT and CDR2 YYEEEE. There are 14 residues in the CDR3. The CDR3 sequence is CASSRPDRTYEQYF. In DNA, the CDR3 is TGTGCCAGCAGCAGACCGGACAGAACCTACGAGCAGTACTTC.

A word on this clonotype: Since a much larger clone is just one base distant, this may be a read error. The CDR3 sequence is CASSLSPGDYEQYF. The CDR3 DNA is TGTGCCAGCAGTTTATCTCCGGGAGACTACGAGCAGTACTTC. This sequence joins TRBV12-3 or TRBV12-4 and TRBJ2-7; possibly TRBD2 for D (6 bases). The CDR3 consists of 14 residues. V dropped 2 bases and J dropped 3 bases, with 11 bases sitting between them.